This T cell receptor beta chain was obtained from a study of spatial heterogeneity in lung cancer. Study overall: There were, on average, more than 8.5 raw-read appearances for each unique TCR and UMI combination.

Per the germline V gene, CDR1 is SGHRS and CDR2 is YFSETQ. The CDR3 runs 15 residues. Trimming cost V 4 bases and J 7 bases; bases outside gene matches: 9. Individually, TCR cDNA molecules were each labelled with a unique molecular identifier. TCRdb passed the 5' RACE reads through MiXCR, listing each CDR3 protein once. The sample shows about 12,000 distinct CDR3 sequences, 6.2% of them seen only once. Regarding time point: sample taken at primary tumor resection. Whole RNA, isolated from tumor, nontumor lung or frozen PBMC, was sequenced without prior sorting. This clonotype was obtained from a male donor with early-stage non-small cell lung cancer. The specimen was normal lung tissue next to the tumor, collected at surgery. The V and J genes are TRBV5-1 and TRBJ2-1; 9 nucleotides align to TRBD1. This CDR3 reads CASSPGTGWLNEQFF. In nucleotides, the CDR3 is TGCGCCAGCAGCCCCGGGACAGGGTGGTTGAATGAGCAGTTCTTC. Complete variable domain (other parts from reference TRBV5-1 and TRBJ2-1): KAGVTQTPRYLIKTRGQQVTLSCSPISGHRSVSWYQQTPGQGLQFLFEYFSETQRNKGNFPGRFSGRQFSNSRSEMNVSTLELGDSALYLCASSPGTGWLNEQFFGPGTRLTVL.